These 20 T cell receptor beta chains were sequenced from one sample in a study of cytomegalovirus exposure and HLA in healthy donors. Both 60 Vbeta primers and 13 Jbeta primers went into the PCR. Assay: immunoSEQ multiplex PCR; the TCRdb copy retains only in-frame clones and omits some. Of 90,000 to 120,000 clones in the sample, 60% to 75% were seen once. Sequenced input: PBMCs. The receptors were gathered from a man in his forties in good health and CMV-seropositive.

This rearrangement joins TRBV27 to TRBJ2-7; 8 nucleotides line up with TRBD1. The germline CDR1 and CDR2 sequences are MNHEY and SMNVEV (reference sequence). This CDR3 is 15 amino acids long. Trimming removed 5 bases from V and 2 bases from J; junction bases left unmatched: 8. CDR3 in amino acids: CASSPSQGAAYEQYF. The CDR3 bases are TGTGCCAGCAGTCCGAGCCAGGGGGCGGCCTACGAGCAGTACTTC.

A few counts support this clone. The chain employs TRBV11-2 and TRBJ2-3; a weak D match, TRBD2 (6 bases). The CDR3 loop spans 14 amino acids. Germline V gene sequence: CDR1 SGHAT, CDR2 FQNNGV. The V gene lost 1 base and the J gene lost 6 bases, with 11 bases spanning the gap. As DNA, the CDR3 is TGTGCCAGCAGCTTAGGACCCGGAGGGGATACGCAGTATTTT. As protein: CASSLGPGGDTQYF.

CDR3 sequence (DNA): TGCGCCAGCAGCCAAGTAATAGTGGGAGCTGGTGAGCAGTTCTTC. This sequence encodes CASSQVIVGAGEQFF. J is TRBJ2-1 and V is TRBV4-3, with a possible D match to TRBD2 (5 bases). Germline-derived CDR1 and CDR2 are LGHNA and YSLEER. V shed 1 base and J shed 9 bases, with 16 bases lying between them. This CDR3 contains 15 residues.

This chain uses TRBV6-8 with TRBJ2-2; 7 bases are a match to TRBD1. Germline V lookup: CDR1 MNHGY, CDR2 SAAAGT. V lost 6 bases and J lost 1; bases outside the gene matches: 2. This CDR3 region has 14 residues. CDR3 in amino acids: CASRGQENTGELFF. The CDR3 coding sequence is TGTGCCAGCAGAGGACAGGAGAACACCGGGGAGCTGTTTTTT.

This chain uses TRBV6-6 with TRBJ2-7; 8 bases agree with TRBD2. CDR3 length equals 15 residues. Germline CDR1 is MNHNY and CDR2 is SVGAGI (reference sequence). Trimming took 6 bases from V and 4 from J; bases not matched to a gene: 11. The CDR3 loop is CASRAASGSLYEQYF. In DNA, the CDR3 is TGTGCCAGCAGGGCGGCCAGCGGGAGTTTGTACGAGCAGTACTTC.

The V call is TRBV5-6, the J call TRBJ2-1, with a weak D call TRBD2 (5 bases). This CDR3 contains 13 residues. V lost 3 bases, J lost 3 bases, and 7 bases lay in between. The germline V gene has CDR1 SGHDT and CDR2 YYEEEE. CDR3 coding DNA: TGTGCCAGCAGCTCGGACTTCTACAATGAGCAGTTCTTC. It specifies CASSSDFYNEQFF.

The rearrangement uses TRBV11-2 and TRBJ2-5; unclear D gene. V lost 4 bases to trimming and J lost 9 bases, with 9 bases between them. Germline lookup yields CDR1 SGHAT and CDR2 FQNNGV. The CDR3 runs 11 residues. CDR3 loop: CASSSLNPQYF. The CDR3 region has the DNA TGTGCCAGCAGCTCCCTAAATCCCCAGTACTTC.

The gene calls are TRBV10-3 and TRBJ2-7; TRBD2 aligns across 14 bases. This CDR3 has 18 amino acids. Germline values: CDR1 ENHRY, CDR2 SYGVKD. J gave up 3 bases and V 4 bases, and 11 bases lay outside the gene matches. The CDR3 sequence is CAISGGTSGGATHYEQYF. CDR3 DNA sequence: TGTGCCATCAGTGGGGGGACTAGCGGGGGTGCGACCCACTACGAGCAGTACTTC.

The chain recombines TRBV4-2 with TRBJ2-5; 11 nucleotides agree with TRBD2. Trimming took 4 bases from V and 1 from J; bases not matched to a gene: 2. Germline-derived CDR1 and CDR2 are LGHNA and YNFKEQ. CDR3 length: 15 amino acids. The chain's CDR3 is CASSRLAGTQETQYF. The CDR3 DNA follows: TGTGCCAGCAGCCGACTAGCGGGAACCCAAGAGACCCAGTACTTC.

In its sample, this clone was seen a few times. This chain links TRBV29-1 with TRBJ2-7; maybe TRBD1 (6 bases). The CDR3 length is 12 residues. Germline lookup yields CDR1 SQVTM and CDR2 ANQGSEA. V lost 7 bases and J lost 5, with 15 bases in between. DNA of the CDR3: TGCAGCGCCCTCAACAGGGCCCACGAGCAGTACGTC. It yields the protein CSALNRAHEQYV.

V gene TRBV4-3 combines with J gene TRBJ2-1; possible D gene TRBD2, 5 bases. This CDR3 has 16 amino acids. V lost 0 bases and J lost 2, with 11 bases in between. Germline V CDR1 and CDR2: LGHNA, YSLEER. The chain's CDR3 is CASSQDPSGAYNEQFF. The CDR3 DNA sequence: TGCGCCAGCAGCCAAGATCCCAGCGGAGCCTACAATGAGCAGTTCTTC.

J is TRBJ1-3 and V is TRBV30, with 7 bases matching TRBD1. J gave up 4 bases and V 0 bases, and 3 bases lay outside the gene matches. The length of the CDR3 is 14 residues. Germline CDR1 reads GTSNPN; CDR2 reads SVGIG (reference sequence). In DNA, the CDR3 is TGTGCCTGGAGTGTAAACAGGGGCGGAAACACCATATATTTT. As protein: CAWSVNRGGNTIYF.

In this sample, this clone turned up a few times. The CDR3 DNA reads as TGTGCCAGTAGTATCCGGGAGGGTCCCTACAATGAGCAGTTCTTC. It translates to CASSIREGPYNEQFF. The J gene is TRBJ2-1, the V gene TRBV19, with TRBD2 matching 8 bases. Germline V gene lookup returns CDR1 LNHDA and CDR2 SQIVND (reference sequence). After removal of 3 bases from V and 2 bases from J, the junction contained 3 bases not matched to a gene. CDR3 length: 15 amino acids.

This clone was seen a few times. The chain combines TRBV7-3 with TRBJ2-2; the D gene is possibly TRBD2 (5 bases). V lost 7 bases to trimming and J lost 0 bases, with 18 bases between them. Per the germline V gene, CDR1 is SGHTA and CDR2 is FQGTGA. The CDR3 runs 17 residues. The DNA for the CDR3 is TGTGCCAGCACCCCGGGGTCGGGCACAGCGAACACCGGGGAGCTGTTTTTT. Its translation: CASTPGSGTANTGELFF.

This chain links TRBV4-3 with TRBJ1-1; D is perhaps TRBD1 (5 bases). Trimming removed 0 bases at V and 6 bases at J, with 17 bases between. The germline CDR1 and CDR2 sequences are LGHNA and YSLEER. The CDR3 consists of 16 residues. The CDR3 region is CASSQDHRTRVAEAFF. CDR3 DNA: TGCGCCAGCAGCCAAGATCATAGGACACGGGTCGCTGAAGCTTTCTTT.

The chain employs TRBV4-1 and TRBJ2-6; 12 bases are a match to TRBD2. This CDR3 is 17 amino acids long. With 3 bases clipped from V and 3 bases from J, the junction kept 3 bases outside the gene matches. The V gene's germline CDR1 is MGHRA and CDR2 YSYEKL. The CDR3 reads CASSHGLAGLGANVLTF. The DNA of the CDR3 is TGCGCCAGCAGCCATGGACTAGCGGGACTTGGGGCCAACGTCCTGACTTTC.

A note on this clone: The sample has other DNA sequences that encode this CDR3 too. The chain is built from TRBV6-5 and TRBJ1-2; a weak D match, TRBD1 (6 bases). The V end was cut by 5 bases, the J end by 0 bases, with 7 bases between. CDR1 and CDR2 from the germline V gene are MNHEY and SVGAGI. CDR3 length equals 13 residues. The CDR3 spells CASSTGTNYGYTF. The CDR3, as DNA: TGTGCCAGCAGTACAGGGACTAACTATGGCTACACCTTC.

The sample holds one count of this clone. The CDR3 DNA reads as TGTGCCAGCAGCTGGGGGACAGGGGTCAATGAGCAGTTCTTC. Translating it yields CASSWGTGVNEQFF. J is TRBJ2-1 and V is TRBV5-6; 10 nucleotides line up with TRBD1. The V segment lost 3 bases and the J segment 6 bases; nucleotides outside the gene matches: 3. The CDR3 runs 14 residues. The germline gives CDR1 SGHDT, CDR2 YYEEEE.

The chain recombines TRBV7-2 with TRBJ2-1, with 7 bases fitting TRBD2. The CDR3 runs 18 residues. Germline lookup yields CDR1 SGHTA and CDR2 FQGNSA. The V and J ends lost 1 base and 1 base, in that order; junction bases with no gene match: 10. The CDR3 sequence is CASSLGDGSGTSYNEQFF. CDR3 nucleotides: TGTGCCAGCAGCTTAGGGGATGGAAGCGGGACTTCCTACAATGAGCAGTTCTTC.

The chain is built from TRBV7-3 and TRBJ2-5, with 8 bases aligning to TRBD1. CDR1 and CDR2 (germline): SGHTA, FQGTGA. The CDR3 is made up of 16 amino acids. The trim removed 2 bases at V and 1 base at J, leaving 6 bases unmatched. As DNA, the CDR3 is TGTGCCAGCAGCTTAGGGTCCGGGACAGGCCAAGAGACCCAGTACTTC. Its protein is CASSLGSGTGQETQYF. The variable domain in full, completed from reference TRBV7-3 and TRBJ2-5, reads GAGVSQTPSNKVTEKGKYVELRCDPISGHTALYWYRQSLGQGPEFLIYFQGTGAADDSGLPNDRFFAVRPEGSVSTLKIQRTERGDSAVYLCASSLGSGTGQETQYFGPGTRLLVL.